This T cell receptor (beta chain) was obtained from a study of blood T cell repertoires in COVID-19. The CDR3 extends over 16 amino acids. The V gene's germline CDR1 is SGHRS and CDR2 YFSETQ. Germline trimming cut 6 bases from V and 5 bases from J; bases unmatched to any gene: 11. Per the original methods: Reference gene primer amplification gave nucleated cell count estimates. The protocol was immunoSEQ multiplex PCR, while the TCRdb copy is restricted to in-frame clones and leaves out a portion. That table furnishes V, J and clone size, whereas the DNA furnished D and trimming. Of about 290,000 clones detected, under 90% appear once; the ten largest clones hold about 1.7%.

The V call is TRBV5-1, the J call TRBJ2-5; 12 nucleotides line up with TRBD2. The sample was PBMCs or T cells enriched from blood (not recorded which). The clonotype originates from a woman aged 40 to 50 who had recovered from COVID-19. CDR3 sequence (DNA): TGCGCCAGCACCCCTGAGGGACTAGCGGGTTTGGAGACCCAGTACTTC. It codes for CASTPEGLAGLETQYF.